The 15 T cell receptor beta chains reported below all come from one sample, sequenced in a study of a mutant IDH1 vaccine in newly diagnosed glioma. Time point given: week 23, last vaccination. The vaccine gave 300 ug of a 20-mer mutant IDH1 peptide subcutaneously per dose. These TCRs are of unknown antigen specificity. Assay: immunoSEQ multiplex PCR; the TCRdb copy retains only in-frame clones and omits some. The repertoire holds about 20,000 clones, with approximately 82% as singletons. The sequenced sample was PBMCs, obtained from a glioma patient whose treatment included an IDH1 peptide vaccine. The receptors originated from a man aged 25 to 40 with glioma.

The chain uses TRBV30 and TRBJ1-2; D not certain. The germline V gene encodes CDR1 GTSNPN and CDR2 SVGIG (reference sequence). Trimming pared 0 bases from V and 6 bases from J, leaving 11 bases between. This CDR3 has 13 residues. The CDR3 sequence: CAWSVVLGNGYTF. CDR3 coding DNA: TGTGCCTGGAGTGTAGTCCTGGGGAATGGCTACACCTTC.

This clone occurred once. The chain is built from TRBV4-1 and TRBJ2-7, with D uncertain. The V end lost 4 bases, the J end lost 3 bases, and 10 bases lay between the germline ends. From germline, CDR1 is MGHRA and CDR2 YSYEKL. The CDR3 has 13 residues. CDR3 sequence: CASSPRQLYEQYF. Here the CDR3 DNA reads TGCGCCAGCAGCCCCAGGCAACTCTACGAGCAGTACTTC.

This clone was found once. The gene calls are TRBV4-2 and TRBJ2-7; D could derive from TRBD1 or TRBD2 (6 bases each). Trimming pared 3 bases from V and 6 bases from J, leaving 15 bases between. This CDR3 spans 14 amino acids. The germline V gene encodes CDR1 LGHNA and CDR2 YNFKEQ. The CDR3 DNA sequence: TGTGCCAGCAGCCATTCTCTTGGGGGGCCCGAGCAGTACTTC. It specifies CASSHSLGGPEQYF.

The chain employs TRBV4-2 and TRBJ2-3; 9 bases match TRBD2. The germline gives CDR1 LGHNA, CDR2 YNFKEQ. The CDR3 sequence is 17 residues long. Trimming took 1 base from V and 4 from J; bases not matched to a gene: 9. CDR3 sequence: CASSQGSSGSSPDTQYF. The CDR3 DNA reads as TGTGCCAGCAGCCAAGGCAGTAGCGGGAGTAGCCCAGATACGCAGTATTTT.

This sequence joins TRBV11-3 and TRBJ2-3; D ambiguous. Trimming pared 3 bases from V and 1 base from J, leaving 5 bases between. The CDR3 is made up of 13 amino acids. CDR1 and CDR2 from the germline V gene are SGHNT and YENEEA. The CDR3 here is CASSFRGTDTQYF. DNA for the CDR3: TGTGCCAGCAGCTTCCGGGGCACAGATACGCAGTATTTT.

This sequence joins TRBV7-2 and TRBJ2-3, with D possibly being TRBD1 (6 bases). V shed 1 base and J shed 5 bases, with 16 bases lying between them. CDR1 and CDR2 from the germline V gene are SGHTA and FQGNSA. This CDR3 is 16 amino acids long. The CDR3 loop reads CASSLGRSGHLDTQYF. Here the CDR3 DNA reads TGTGCCAGCAGCTTAGGCAGGTCGGGACATTTAGATACGCAGTATTTT.

The chain joins TRBV9 to TRBJ2-3; D uncertain. The CDR3 loop spans 14 amino acids. Deletions cut 0 bases from V and 4 bases from J, with 9 bases between. The germline V gene has CDR1 SGDLS and CDR2 YYNGEE. CDR3 sequence reads: CASSVDLGPDTQYF. DNA for the CDR3: TGTGCCAGCAGCGTAGACTTAGGGCCAGATACGCAGTATTTT. The complete variable domain, with remaining parts taken from reference TRBV9 and TRBJ2-3, reads DSGVTQTPKHLITATGQRVTLRCSPRSGDLSVYWYQQSLDQGLQFLIQYYNGEERAKGNILERFSAQQFPDLHSELNLSSLELGDSALYFCASSVDLGPDTQYFGPGTRLTVL.

CDR3 nucleotides: TGCGCCAGCAGCTTGTGGTCTCAAGAGACCCAGTACTTC. Its translation: CASSLWSQETQYF. The gene calls are TRBV5-1 and TRBJ2-5; D is undetermined. CDR1 and CDR2 (germline): SGHRS, YFSETQ. The germline V and J ends were trimmed by 1 base and 2 bases, with 6 bases remaining between them. CDR3 length equals 13 residues.

V is TRBV5-1 and J is TRBJ2-1; 7 bases fit TRBD2. The CDR3 sequence is 16 residues long. With 0 bases clipped from V and 5 bases from J, the junction kept 8 bases outside the gene matches. Germline CDR1 and CDR2: SGHRS and YFSETQ. The CDR3 protein is CASSLVGLAADNEQFF. In DNA, the CDR3 is TGCGCCAGCAGCTTGGTAGGTCTAGCGGCGGACAATGAGCAGTTCTTC.

The chain carries TRBV10-3 and TRBJ2-6, with a weak D call TRBD1 (6 bases). Germline loops: CDR1 ENHRY, CDR2 SYGVKD. Trimming cost V 4 bases and J 0 bases, with 7 bases left between them. This CDR3 spans 15 amino acids. CDR3 residues: CAISGTVSGANVLTF. For the CDR3, the DNA is TGTGCCATCAGTGGGACAGTCTCTGGGGCCAACGTCCTGACTTTC.

The rearrangement joins TRBV5-4 to TRBJ2-4; 8 bases line up with TRBD2. The V gene's germline CDR1 is SGHNT and CDR2 YYREEE (reference sequence). The CDR3 totals 15 residues. With V trimmed by 2 bases and J by 8 bases, 9 bases remained unmatched. CDR3 bases: TGTGCCAGCAGCTTCGGGGGGGAATCAAAGGACATTCAGTACTTC. It specifies CASSFGGESKDIQYF.

This clone was counted only a few times. This chain connects TRBV9 to TRBJ1-2, with unresolved D. Germline V lookup: CDR1 SGDLS, CDR2 YYNGEE. V lost 0 bases, J lost 4 bases, and 10 bases lay in between. CDR3 length: 14 residues. The CDR3 DNA sequence: TGTGCCAGCAGCGTAGTGAGAGGATCCTATGGCTACACCTTC. Protein product: CASSVVRGSYGYTF.

V is TRBV5-1 and J is TRBJ1-1; the match to TRBD1 covers 8 bases. V trimming: 4 bases; J trimming: 4 bases; junction bases outside the gene matches: 6. The CDR3 runs to 14 residues. CDR1 SGHRS and CDR2 YFSETQ come from the germline V gene. The DNA for the CDR3 is TGCGCCAGCAGCCCGCTCACAGGGGGCACTGAAGCTTTCTTT. The encoded protein is CASSPLTGGTEAFF.

Written as DNA, the CDR3 is TGTGCCTGGTCCCGGGACAGGGCGCCCCTCCACTTT. Its translation: CAWSRDRAPLHF. The V gene is TRBV30, the J gene TRBJ1-6; TRBD1 agrees at 9 bases. This CDR3 contains 12 residues. The trim removed 5 bases at V and 13 bases at J, leaving 6 bases unmatched. Germline CDR1 is GTSNPN and CDR2 is SVGIG (reference sequence).

This rearrangement joins TRBV27 to TRBJ1-2; the match to TRBD1 covers 8 bases. The CDR3 is 14 amino acids. Germline V lookup: CDR1 MNHEY, CDR2 SMNVEV (reference sequence). V shed 5 bases, J shed 5 bases, and the junction held 7 bases outside the gene matches. CDR3 amino acids: CASSPRQGRYGYTF. The CDR3 bases are TGTGCCAGCAGTCCACGACAGGGGAGGTATGGCTACACCTTC.